This T cell receptor (beta chain) was obtained from a study of cytomegalovirus exposure and HLA in healthy donors. Assay: immunoSEQ multiplex PCR; the TCRdb copy retains only in-frame clones and omits some. Of about 330,000 clones listed, roughly 90% are singletons. The CDR3 is 16 residues long. V dropped 7 bases and J dropped 5 bases, with 23 bases sitting between them. Germline V gene data show CDR1 as LNHDA and CDR2 as SQIVND (reference sequence). The source is a woman between 18 and 29 years old in good health and CMV-seronegative. The specimen sequenced was PBMCs. The chain links TRBV19 to TRBJ1-1; a weak D match, TRBD1 (5 bases). The CDR3 region is CASIIPRQGFWTEAFF. The CDR3 DNA sequence: TGTGCCAGTATCATCCCCCGTCAGGGCTTTTGGACTGAAGCTTTCTTT.